The T cell receptor (beta chain) under discussion was sequenced for a study of blood T cell repertoires in COVID-19. Study in general: T cells, B-cell-depleted T cells, or PBMCs supplied cDNA or gDNA.

Using immunoSEQ multiplex PCR, the repertoire was profiled, and TCRdb retains in-frame clones only, with some absent. The sample shows 150,000 to 200,000 clones, roughly 80% of them seen only once. From germline, CDR1 is MGHRA and CDR2 YSYEKL. The CDR3 consists of 15 residues. V was pared by 0 bases and J by 4 bases, with 12 bases between. Sequencing was done on a sample of peripheral blood. This chain joins TRBV4-1 and TRBJ1-2; D is perhaps TRBD1 (6 bases). The origin of this receptor is a man aged 50 or older who had recovered from COVID-19. As DNA, the CDR3 is TGCGCCAGCAGCCAAGAGGGAAACAGGGCCTATGGCTACACCTTC. This gives the protein CASSQEGNRAYGYTF.